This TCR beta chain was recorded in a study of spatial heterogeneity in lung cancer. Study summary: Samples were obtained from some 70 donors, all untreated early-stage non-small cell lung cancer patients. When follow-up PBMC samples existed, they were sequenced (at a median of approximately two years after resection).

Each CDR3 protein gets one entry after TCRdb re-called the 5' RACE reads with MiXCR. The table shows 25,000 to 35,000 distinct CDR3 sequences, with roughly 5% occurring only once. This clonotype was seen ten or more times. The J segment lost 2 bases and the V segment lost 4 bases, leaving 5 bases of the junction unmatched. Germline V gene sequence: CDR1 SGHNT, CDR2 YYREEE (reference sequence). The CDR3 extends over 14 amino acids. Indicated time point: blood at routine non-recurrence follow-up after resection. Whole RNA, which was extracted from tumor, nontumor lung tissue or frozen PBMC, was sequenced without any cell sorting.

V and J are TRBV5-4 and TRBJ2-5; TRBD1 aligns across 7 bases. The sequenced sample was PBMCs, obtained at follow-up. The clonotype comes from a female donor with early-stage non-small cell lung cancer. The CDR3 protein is CASSLGTDQETQYF. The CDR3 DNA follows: TGTGCCAGCAGCCTCGGGACAGATCAAGAGACCCAGTACTTC.